This T cell receptor beta chain was captured by sequencing in a study of radiation and T cells in renal cell carcinoma. General study results and limits: Pretreatment tumor biopsies were lacking, so baseline clonotypes are unknown.

Profiling relied on immunoSEQ multiplex PCR, and the TCRdb table lists in-frame clones only, not all of them. The repertoire includes about 90,000 clones, around 80% of them detected once, and 6.5% to 8% sits in the top ten. CDR3 length equals 13 residues. Germline V gives CDR1 SGHRS, CDR2 YFSETQ. J gave up 3 bases and V 2 bases, and 1 base lay outside the gene matches. Sample time point: blood 4 weeks post-SBRT, at nephrectomy. Treatment given: 15 Gy SBRT to primary tumor, nephrectomy 4 weeks later. Nephrectomy followed 15 Gy stereotactic body radiation by 4 weeks. Worth noting for this clone: Antigen unknown.

This TCR was recovered from a man aged 55 to 70 with renal cell carcinoma. This rearrangement joins TRBV5-1 to TRBJ2-5, with 7 bases that match TRBD2. Sequencing used blood, obtained from a patient whose treatment included radiotherapy and nephrectomy. The CDR3 loop is CASSFAGEETQYF. The DNA for the CDR3 is TGCGCCAGCAGCTTTGCGGGAGAAGAGACCCAGTACTTC.